This is a list of T cell receptor beta chains from one sample in a study of T cells in Graves' hyperthyroidism and ophthalmopathy. MiXCR, applied by TCRdb to the multiplex PCR reads, yields one record per CDR3 protein. The data contain a few hundred thousand distinct CDR3 sequences, 15% to 18% of them singletons. Sequences were obtained from blood. The receptors derive from a woman aged 18 to 35 with Graves' hyperthyroidism that later progressed to Graves' ophthalmopathy. Each CDR3 is given with its conserved first and last residue. D genes are given only for firm matches.

V	J	D	CDR3
TRBV6-2/TRBV6-3	TRBJ2-1	-	CASKRSGYNEQFF
TRBV10-3	TRBJ2-2	TRBD2	CAISSGSGSGELFF
TRBV10-3	TRBJ1-1	TRBD1	CAIQGAVNTEAFF
TRBV6-2/TRBV6-3	TRBJ1-2	TRBD1	CASDLSPDREYGYTF
TRBV7-9	TRBJ2-2	-	CASSPARERTGELFF
TRBV27	TRBJ1-1	TRBD1	CASSERQGLMNTEAFF
TRBV18	TRBJ2-1	-	CASSPTGGEVSEQFF
TRBV4-1	TRBJ2-2	-	CASSQGQITGELYF
TRBV4-2	TRBJ2-2	-	CASSQEAGEAGELFF
TRBV6-2/TRBV6-3	TRBJ2-3	-	CASRPHGRVPDTQYF
TRBV6-6	TRBJ2-5	-	CASSYGGVGQATQYF
TRBV28	TRBJ1-3	-	CASSMGHRNTIYF
TRBV27	TRBJ2-3	-	CASRRDPAGSSTDTQYF
TRBV28	TRBJ2-7	-	CASSLDGPYEQYF
TRBV12-5	TRBJ2-1	TRBD2	CASTSGGIHNEQFF